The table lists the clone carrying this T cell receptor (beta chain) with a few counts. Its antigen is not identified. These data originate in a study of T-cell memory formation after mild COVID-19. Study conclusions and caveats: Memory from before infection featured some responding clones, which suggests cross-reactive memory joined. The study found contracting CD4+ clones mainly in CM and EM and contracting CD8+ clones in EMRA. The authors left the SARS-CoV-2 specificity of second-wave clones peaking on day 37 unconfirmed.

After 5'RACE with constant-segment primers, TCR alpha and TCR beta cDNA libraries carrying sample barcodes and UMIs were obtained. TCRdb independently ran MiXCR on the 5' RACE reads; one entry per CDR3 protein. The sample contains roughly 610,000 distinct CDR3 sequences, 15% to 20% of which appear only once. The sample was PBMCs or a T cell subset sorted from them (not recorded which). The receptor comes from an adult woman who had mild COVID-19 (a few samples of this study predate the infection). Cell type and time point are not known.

The CDR3 protein is CASSRRLPLASGGYTDTQYF. DNA for the CDR3: TGTGCCAGCAGCCGGAGACTACCATTGGCTAGCGGGGGATACACAGATACGCAGTATTTT. The chain recombines TRBV7-2 with TRBJ2-3; 10 bases map to TRBD2. This CDR3 contains 20 residues. V gave up 5 bases and J gave up 2 bases; unmatched junction bases: 19. Germline V gives CDR1 SGHTA, CDR2 FQGNSA.